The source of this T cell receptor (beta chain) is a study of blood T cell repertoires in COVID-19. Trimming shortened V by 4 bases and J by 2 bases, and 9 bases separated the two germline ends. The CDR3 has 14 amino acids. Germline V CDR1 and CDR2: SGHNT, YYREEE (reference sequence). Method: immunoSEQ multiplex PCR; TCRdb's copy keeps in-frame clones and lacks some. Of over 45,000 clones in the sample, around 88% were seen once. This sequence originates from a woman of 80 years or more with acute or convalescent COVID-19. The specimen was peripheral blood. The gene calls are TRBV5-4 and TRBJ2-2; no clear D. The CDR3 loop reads CASSPTRNTGELFF. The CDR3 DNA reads TGTGCCAGCAGCCCCACAAGAAACACCGGGGAGCTGTTTTTT.